Sequencing of this T cell receptor (beta chain) was carried out in a study of shared clonotypes between healthy human individuals. This clone was seen only once. The table came from immunoSEQ multiplex PCR; TCRdb's copy has only in-frame clones and leaves some out. This table has some 2 million clones, around 95% appearing once. CDR3 length: 16 residues. V lost 4 bases, J lost 0 bases, and 16 bases lay in between. From germline, CDR1 is SQVTM and CDR2 ANQGSEA. The clonotype was recovered from a man aged 18 to 29 in good health. The sample comprised naive CD4+ T cells sorted from blood. This sample's subset: CD45RA+ positively selected. The chain uses TRBV29-1 and TRBJ2-1; unclear D gene. CDR3 sequence reads: CSVVWTQQSSYNEQFF. CDR3 sequence (DNA): TGCAGCGTTGTCTGGACCCAACAGAGCTCCTACAATGAGCAGTTCTTC.